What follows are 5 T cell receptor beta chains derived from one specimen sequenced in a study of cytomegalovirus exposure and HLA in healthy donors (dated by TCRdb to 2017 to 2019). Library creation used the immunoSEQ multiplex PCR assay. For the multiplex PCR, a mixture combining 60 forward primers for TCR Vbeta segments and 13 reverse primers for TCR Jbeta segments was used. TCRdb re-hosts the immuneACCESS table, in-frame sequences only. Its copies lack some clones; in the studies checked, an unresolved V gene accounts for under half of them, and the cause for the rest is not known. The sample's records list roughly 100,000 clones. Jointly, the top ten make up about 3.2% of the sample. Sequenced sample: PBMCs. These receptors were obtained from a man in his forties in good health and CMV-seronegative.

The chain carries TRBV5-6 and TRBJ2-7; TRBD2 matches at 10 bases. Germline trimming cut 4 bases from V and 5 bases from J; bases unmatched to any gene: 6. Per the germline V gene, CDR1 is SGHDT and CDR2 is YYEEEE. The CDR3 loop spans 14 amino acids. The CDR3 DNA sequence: TGTGCCAGCAGCCTGGGACTAGCGATGAACGAGCAGTACTTC. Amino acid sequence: CASSLGLAMNEQYF.

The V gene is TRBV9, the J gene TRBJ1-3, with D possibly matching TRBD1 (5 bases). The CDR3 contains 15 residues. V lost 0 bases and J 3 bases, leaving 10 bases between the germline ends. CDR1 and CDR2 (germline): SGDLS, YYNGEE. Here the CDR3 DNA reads TGTGCCAGCAGCGTAGGGGGCAGGGATGGAAACACCATATATTTT. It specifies CASSVGGRDGNTIYF.

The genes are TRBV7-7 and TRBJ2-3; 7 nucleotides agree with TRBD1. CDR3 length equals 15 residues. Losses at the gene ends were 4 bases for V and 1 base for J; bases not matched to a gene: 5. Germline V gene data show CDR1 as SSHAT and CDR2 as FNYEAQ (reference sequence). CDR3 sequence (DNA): TGTGCCAGCAGCTCCGGAAGGGGGCGCACAGATACGCAGTATTTT. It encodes CASSSGRGRTDTQYF.

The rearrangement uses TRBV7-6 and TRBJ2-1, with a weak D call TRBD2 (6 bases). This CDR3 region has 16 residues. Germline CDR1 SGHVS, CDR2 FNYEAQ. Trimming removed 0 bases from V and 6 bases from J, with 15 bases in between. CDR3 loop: CASSLALSSAGNEQFF. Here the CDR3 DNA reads TGTGCCAGCAGCTTAGCGCTGTCTAGCGCCGGCAATGAGCAGTTCTTC. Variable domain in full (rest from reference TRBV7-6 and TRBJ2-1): GAGVSQSPRYKVTKRGQDVALRCDPISGHVSLYWYRQALGQGPEFLTYFNYEAQQDKSGLPNDRFSAERPEGSISTLTIQRTEQRDSAMYRCASSLALSSAGNEQFFGPGTRLTVL.

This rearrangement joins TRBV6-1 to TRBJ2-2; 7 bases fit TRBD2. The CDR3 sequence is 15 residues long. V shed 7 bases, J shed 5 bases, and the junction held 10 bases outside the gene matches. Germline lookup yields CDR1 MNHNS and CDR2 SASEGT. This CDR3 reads CASMRTGGGTGELFF. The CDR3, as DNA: TGTGCCAGCATGAGGACGGGGGGAGGTACCGGGGAGCTGTTTTTT.